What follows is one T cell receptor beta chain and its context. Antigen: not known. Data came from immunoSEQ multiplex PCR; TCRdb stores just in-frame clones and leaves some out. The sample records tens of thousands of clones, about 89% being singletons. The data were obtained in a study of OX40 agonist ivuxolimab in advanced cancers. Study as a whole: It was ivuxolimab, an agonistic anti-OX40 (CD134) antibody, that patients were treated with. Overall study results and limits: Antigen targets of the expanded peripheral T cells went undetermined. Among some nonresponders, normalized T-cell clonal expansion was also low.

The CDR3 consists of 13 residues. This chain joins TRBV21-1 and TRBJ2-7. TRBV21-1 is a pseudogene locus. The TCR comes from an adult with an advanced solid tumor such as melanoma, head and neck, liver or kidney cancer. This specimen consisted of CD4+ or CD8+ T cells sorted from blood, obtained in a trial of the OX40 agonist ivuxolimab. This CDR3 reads CASSNGVSYEQYF. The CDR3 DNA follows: TGTGCCAGCAGCAATGGGGTCTCCTACGAGCAGTACTTC.